Given below is one TCR beta chain in context. The data derive from a study of T cells after somatic rescue of genetic block. The table came from immunoSEQ multiplex PCR; TCRdb's copy has only in-frame clones and leaves some out. Among some 74,000 clones listed, under 95% were seen once. The receptor was derived from a man between 25 and 39 years old. The source material was peripheral blood mononuclear cells (PBMCs).

CDR3: CASSLIRNTEAFF. CDR3 DNA sequence: TGTGCCAGCAGTTTAATAAGGAACACTGAAGCTTTCTTT. The chain is built from TRBV27 and TRBJ1-1; D gene uncertain. Germline CDR1 and CDR2: MNHEY and SMNVEV (reference sequence). V was clipped by 2 bases and J by 1 base, with 5 bases between them. The CDR3 is 13 amino acids.